One sample yielded the 5 T cell receptor beta chains listed below, sequenced in a study of T-cell reconstitution after alpha-beta-depleted transplantation in children. This sample's TCRbeta library carried unique molecular identifier barcodes. TCRdb redid the calling of the PCR reads with MiXCR, one entry per CDR3 protein. The table includes approximately 200,000 distinct CDR3 sequences, more than 12% detected once. The sequenced sample was PBMCs from the stem cell graft donor, obtained from the stem cell graft. These receptors all come from a human donor who donated a stem cell graft to a child with acute lymphoblastic leukemia.

This clonotype was detected ten times or more. The chain uses TRBV20-1 and TRBJ2-5; 7 bases agree with TRBD1. The germline V gene encodes CDR1 DFQATT and CDR2 SNEGSKA (reference sequence). CDR3 length equals 12 residues. V lost 5 bases, J lost 5 bases, and 5 bases stayed unmatched. CDR3 nucleotide sequence: TGCAGTGCTGACAGGGATGAGGAGACCCAGTACTTC. Translating it yields CSADRDEETQYF.

This clonotype was seen just once. A much larger clone sits a single nucleotide away, making a read error possible. The chain carries TRBV5-1 and TRBJ1-4; D might be TRBD1 (5 bases). Trimming cost V 3 bases and J 3 bases, with 18 bases left between them. The V gene's germline CDR1 is SGHRS and CDR2 YFSETQ. The CDR3 covers 17 residues. The CDR3 nucleotides are TGCGCCAGCAGCTCGGGTTTCGGGGGTGCAGCTAATGAAAAACTGTTTTTT. The encoded protein is CASSSGFGGAANEKLFF.

This clonotype showed up just a few times. The V and J genes are TRBV6-6 and TRBJ1-6; D gene unclear. The V end was cut by 0 bases, the J end by 16 bases, with 10 bases between. This CDR3 spans 12 amino acids. Germline lookup yields CDR1 MNHNY and CDR2 SVGAGI (reference sequence). CDR3 DNA: TGTGCCAGCAGTTACTCGGACCCATTGCTCCACTTT. Its translation: CASSYSDPLLHF.

The rearrangement uses TRBV6-1 and TRBJ2-5, with D unclear. This CDR3 has 17 residues. V shed 6 bases and J shed 0 bases, with 20 bases lying between them. Per the germline V gene, CDR1 is MNHNS and CDR2 is SASEGT. The CDR3 reads CASSPRDGRRYQETQYF. The CDR3 DNA reads TGTGCCAGCAGCCCGAGAGACGGACGGAGATACCAAGAGACCCAGTACTTC.

Comments on this clonotype: In this CDR3 the conserved last residue, phenylalanine or tryptophan, is missing, so a read error is likely. The chain has TRBV29-1 and TRBJ2-7; a weak D match, TRBD2 (7 bases). The CDR3 is 12 residues long. Between the trimmed V and J ends, which lost 6 bases and 5 bases, there was a span of 14 bases. In germline, CDR1 is SQVTM, CDR2 ANQGSEA. The CDR3 loop is CSVGQGGDEQYL. CDR3 sequence (DNA): TGCAGCGTCGGTCAAGGGGGGGACGAGCAGTACTTA.